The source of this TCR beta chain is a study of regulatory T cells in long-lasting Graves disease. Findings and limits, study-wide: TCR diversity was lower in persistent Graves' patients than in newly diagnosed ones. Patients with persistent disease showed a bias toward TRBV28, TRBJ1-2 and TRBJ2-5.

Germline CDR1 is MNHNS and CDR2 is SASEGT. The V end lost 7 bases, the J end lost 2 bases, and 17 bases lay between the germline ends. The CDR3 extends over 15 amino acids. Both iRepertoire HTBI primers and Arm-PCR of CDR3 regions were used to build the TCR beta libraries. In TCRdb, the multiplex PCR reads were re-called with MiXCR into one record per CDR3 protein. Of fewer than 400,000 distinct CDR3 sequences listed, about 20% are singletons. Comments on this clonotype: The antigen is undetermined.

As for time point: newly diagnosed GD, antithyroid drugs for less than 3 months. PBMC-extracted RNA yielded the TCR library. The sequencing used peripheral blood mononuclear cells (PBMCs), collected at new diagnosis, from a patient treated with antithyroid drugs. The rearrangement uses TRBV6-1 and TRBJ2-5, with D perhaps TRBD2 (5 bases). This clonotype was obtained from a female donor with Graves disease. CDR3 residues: CASTLDPSGQETQYF. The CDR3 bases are TGTGCCAGCACCCTTGACCCATCGGGACAAGAGACCCAGTACTTC.